These 27 T cell receptor beta chains originate from one sample sequenced in a study of T cell clonality in common variable immunodeficiency. These receptors have no known antigen. Broader study findings: Fewer deletions and N-nucleotide insertions were reportedly seen in common variable immunodeficiency TCR beta sequences.

The method was immunoSEQ multiplex PCR; TCRdb's version includes in-frame clones alone and lacks a portion of them. The sample includes more than 35,000 clones, none of them occurring once. The sequenced sample was peripheral blood mononuclear cells. These receptors originate from a human donor with common variable immunodeficiency.

The sample holds many counts of this clone. Coverage ceases 3 residues before the CDR3 finishes, and the germline J gene fills in the end. The J gene is TRBJ2-1, the V gene TRBV19, with D perhaps matching TRBD1 (5 bases). The V gene's germline CDR1 is LNHDA and CDR2 SQIVND (reference sequence). The CDR3 sequence is 16 residues long. The ends were cut back, 5 bases at V and 1 base at J, with 15 bases in the middle. The CDR3 bases that were read are TGTGCCAGTAGTCCAACAGGAATAAGGTCCTACAATGAG. Its translation: CASSPTGIRSYNE. The whole CDR3 protein is CASSPTGIRSYNEQFF.

This clone was recorded at least ten times. The read ends 3 residues early relative to the CDR3; the germline J gene fills the gap. The V gene is TRBV2, the J gene TRBJ2-1; D not certain. V was clipped by 6 bases and J by 0 bases, with 12 bases between them. The CDR3 contains 15 residues. CDR1 is SNHLY, CDR2 FYNNEI, per germline. Partial CDR3 DNA: TGTGCCAGCAGAGCTAGTGGAAGCTCCTACAATGAG. Translation gives CASRASGSSYNE. The entire CDR3 sequence reads CASRASGSSYNEQFF.

A few counts support this clone. The read stops 3 residues short of the end of the CDR3; the missing end is completed from the germline J gene. This sequence joins TRBV5-5 and TRBJ1-1; D might be TRBD1 (6 bases). V lost 4 bases to trimming and J lost 4 bases, with 14 bases between them. The CDR3 has 14 amino acids. Germline lookup yields CDR1 SGHKS and CDR2 YYEKEE (reference sequence). CDR3 DNA, as far as it was read: TGTGCCAGCAGCCACAGGGATTATATCACTGAA. This translates into CASSHRDYITE. The full CDR3 sequence reads CASSHRDYITEAFF.

Points on this clone: The read terminates 3 residues before the CDR3 end, so the remaining end is supplied by the germline J gene. The chain employs TRBV5-1 and TRBJ1-4; D ambiguous. V was shortened by 5 bases and J by 8 bases, with 16 bases between the two germline ends. This CDR3 spans 14 amino acids. The germline gives CDR1 SGHRS, CDR2 YFSETQ. The CDR3 bases that were read are TGCGCCAGCAGTTCTCAGGTCGGAGGGGAAAAA. Translated, it gives CASSSQVGGEK. From start to end, the CDR3 is CASSSQVGGEKLFF.

A note on this clone: The read ends 3 residues before the CDR3 terminus; that terminus is restored from the germline J gene. The chain is built from TRBV5-1 and TRBJ2-7; 11 nucleotides match TRBD2. There are 15 residues in the CDR3. Germline V gene data show CDR1 as SGHRS and CDR2 as YFSETQ. Trimming removed 0 bases from V and 6 bases from J; junction bases left unmatched: 5. Incomplete CDR3 DNA: TGCGCCAGCAGCTTGGGACTAGCGGGATACGGCGAG. Its protein is CASSLGLAGYGE. The full CDR3 reads CASSLGLAGYGEQYF.

This clone has just a few counts. The CDR3 end lies 3 residues beyond the end of the read and is filled in from the germline J gene. The chain uses TRBV2 and TRBJ2-7; 9 positions match TRBD2. Trimming cost V 7 bases and J 5 bases; bases outside gene matches: 6. Germline CDR1 and CDR2: SNHLY and FYNNEI. The CDR3 sequence is 13 residues long. CDR3 DNA, as far as it was read: TGTGCCAGCAATGCGGGAGGGAGCCACGAG. Residues: CASNAGGSHE. The complete CDR3 protein is CASNAGGSHEQYF.

In this sample, this clone turned up a few times. The CDR3 end is not reached by the read, which stops 3 residues before it; the germline J gene fills it in. The V call is TRBV7-3, the J call TRBJ2-5; 14 bases are shared with TRBD2. Germline V gene lookup returns CDR1 SGHTA and CDR2 FQGTGA. Losses at the gene ends were 4 bases for V and 4 bases for J; bases not matched to a gene: 2. The CDR3 totals 15 residues. The sequenced part of the CDR3 DNA is TGTGCCAGCAGCTCAGGACTAGCGGGAGGAGAGACC. This gives the protein CASSSGLAGGET. The whole CDR3 reads CASSSGLAGGETQYF.

This clone has a count of ten or more. The DNA ends 3 residues before the CDR3 does, and the rest of the CDR3 is filled in from the germline J gene. The genes are TRBV29-1 and TRBJ1-2; 9 nucleotides align to TRBD1. V shed 6 bases and J 4 bases; nucleotides not matched to a gene: 9. CDR1 and CDR2 from the germline V gene are SQVTM and ANQGSEA. The CDR3 length is 14 residues. CDR3 DNA, as far as it was read: TGCAGCGTCAATCCGGGGACAGGGCTCTATGGC. Residues: CSVNPGTGLYG. The CDR3 as a whole reads CSVNPGTGLYGYTF.

The sample holds many counts of this clone. Read sequence stops 3 residues before the CDR3 end, and the germline J gene provides the missing end. The rearrangement uses TRBV5-1 and TRBJ1-1; D gene unclear. V lost 4 bases and J 3 bases, leaving 13 bases between the germline ends. In germline, CDR1 is SGHRS, CDR2 YFSETQ. The CDR3 spans 14 residues. Incomplete CDR3 DNA: TGCGCCAGCAGCACCTGGACGCGGGACACTGAA. Residues: CASSTWTRDTE. The full CDR3 is CASSTWTRDTEAFF. The complete variable domain, with remaining parts taken from reference TRBV5-1 and TRBJ1-1, reads KAGVTQTPRYLIKTRGQQVTLSCSPISGHRSVSWYQQTPGQGLQFLFEYFSETQRNKGNFPGRFSGRQFSNSRSEMNVSTLELGDSALYLCASSTWTRDTEAFFGQGTRLTVV.

This clone was detected a few times. The CDR3 end is not reached by the read, which stops 3 residues before it; the germline J gene fills it in. The chain uses TRBV19 and TRBJ1-5, with D tentatively TRBD1 (5 bases). The germline V gene has CDR1 LNHDA and CDR2 SQIVND (reference sequence). V was trimmed by 3 bases and J by 2 bases, leaving 8 bases between them. There are 14 residues in the CDR3. Incomplete CDR3 DNA: TGTGCCAGTAGTATGGTAGGGGGCAATCAGCCC. Its protein product is CASSMVGGNQP. The CDR3 as a whole reads CASSMVGGNQPQHF.

Details on this clone: The read gets to within 3 residues of the CDR3 end, and the germline J gene fills in the rest. The gene calls are TRBV7-3 and TRBJ1-1; D perhaps matches TRBD1 (5 bases). Germline V lookup: CDR1 SGHTA, CDR2 FQGTGA. The CDR3 has 14 amino acids. Trimming pared 4 bases from V and 5 bases from J, leaving 14 bases between. The CDR3 loop is CASSSQGGGTEAFF. The covered CDR3 bases are TGTGCCAGCAGCTCCCAGGGAGGAGGAACTGAA. The full variable domain, rest sourced from reference TRBV7-3 and TRBJ1-1, is GAGVSQTPSNKVTEKGKYVELRCDPISGHTALYWYRQSLGQGPEFLIYFQGTGAADDSGLPNDRFFAVRPEGSVSTLKIQRTERGDSAVYLCASSSQGGGTEAFFGQGTRLTVV.

This clone was counted ten times or more. Incomplete CDR3 DNA: TGTGCCAGCAGTCTAAGAACAGGGGGTTTCGCTGAA. Translation gives CASSLRTGGFAE. The whole CDR3 region reads CASSLRTGGFAEAFF. V gene TRBV12-3 or TRBV12-4 combines with J gene TRBJ1-1; TRBD1 aligns across 8 bases. The CDR3 end lies 3 residues beyond the end of the read and is filled in from the germline J gene. The CDR3 is 15 amino acids. Unmatched junction bases numbered 11, after V lost 5 bases and J lost 6 bases.

This clone was recorded a few times. The DNA read from the CDR3 is TGTGCCAGCAGTCCGCGGGTTGGCTCCGGGGCCAACGTC. Its protein is CASSPRVGSGANV. The entire CDR3 sequence reads CASSPRVGSGANVLTF. This chain links TRBV6-2 or TRBV6-3 with TRBJ2-6, with D maybe TRBD2 (5 bases). The CDR3 end lies 3 residues beyond the end of the read and is filled in from the germline J gene. The germline gives CDR1 MNHEY, CDR2 SVGEGT. V shed 5 bases and J shed 4 bases, with 15 bases lying between them. The CDR3 runs to 16 residues.

This clone was counted between two and nine times. The DNA ends 3 residues before the CDR3 does, and the rest of the CDR3 is filled in from the germline J gene. The chain links TRBV5-5 to TRBJ2-3; tentative D call: TRBD1 (5 bases). The germline gives CDR1 SGHKS, CDR2 YYEKEE (reference sequence). V lost 5 bases, J lost 6 bases, and 16 bases lay in between. The CDR3 is 14 amino acids. The chain's CDR3 is CASSFQGGKDTQYF. CDR3 DNA, as far as it was read: TGTGCCAGCAGTTTCCAGGGTGGGAAGGATACG. Full variable domain (outside the CDR3, taken from reference TRBV5-5 and TRBJ2-3): DAGVTQSPTHLIKTRGQQVTLRCSPISGHKSVSWYQQVLGQGPQFIFQYYEKEERGRGNFPDRFSARQFPNYSSELNVNALLLGDSALYLCASSFQGGKDTQYFGPGTRLTVL.

A word on this clone: The read finishes 3 residues shy of the CDR3 end, and the germline J gene is used to complete it. The rearrangement joins TRBV5-1 to TRBJ1-2; 9 bases agree with TRBD1. The CDR3 runs 14 residues. The germline V gene encodes CDR1 SGHRS and CDR2 YFSETQ. After removal of 4 bases from V and 1 base from J, the junction contained 2 bases not matched to a gene. The CDR3 spells CASSPTGGNYGYTF. CDR3 DNA, as far as it was read: TGCGCCAGCAGCCCGACAGGGGGTAACTATGGC.

On this clone: The read falls 3 residues short of the CDR3 end, and the missing part is taken from the germline J gene. The chain combines TRBV19 with TRBJ1-1; 8 nucleotides match TRBD1. Germline CDR1 and CDR2: LNHDA and SQIVND (reference sequence). CDR3 length: 15 residues. After removal of 4 bases from V and 5 bases from J, the junction contained 9 bases not matched to a gene. CDR3 sequence: CASSTTGVAGTEAFF. CDR3 bases read: TGTGCCAGTAGTACGACAGGGGTTGCTGGAACTGAA.

This clone was seen many times. The CDR3 is cut off 3 residues early in the read; its end comes from the germline J gene. The chain combines TRBV10-1 with TRBJ2-3; TRBD1 matches 10 bases. CDR1 is WNHNN and CDR2 is SYGVQD in the germline V gene (reference sequence). This CDR3 is 15 amino acids long. Trimming at V came to 6 bases and at J to 3 bases, leaving 6 bases not matched to a gene. The DNA read from the CDR3 is TGCGCCAGCAGCCAGGACAGGGGGGGAACAGATACG. It yields the protein CASSQDRGGTDT. The full CDR3 protein reads CASSQDRGGTDTQYF.

This clone was seen a few times. The read halts 3 residues ahead of the CDR3 end, with the missing end drawn from the germline J gene. The rearrangement joins TRBV23-1 to TRBJ2-7; 7 bases are a match to TRBD1. TRBV23-1 has ORF status, its function being uncertain. V was clipped by 6 bases and J by 2 bases; unmatched bases: 10. This CDR3 is 15 amino acids long. Incomplete CDR3 DNA: TGCGCCAGCAGACAACAAGGCCAGGGGGCCTACGAG. The encoded protein is CASRQQGQGAYE. The entire CDR3 reads CASRQQGQGAYEQYF.

A word on this clone: Read sequence stops 3 residues before the CDR3 end, and the germline J gene provides the missing end. The V and J genes are TRBV20-1 and TRBJ2-7; TRBD2 matches at 8 bases. Unmatched junction bases numbered 11, after V lost 4 bases and J lost 3 bases. The CDR3 contains 15 residues. CDR1 and CDR2 (germline): DFQATT, SNEGSKA (reference sequence). CDR3 bases read: TGCAGTGCTACCTCGCTTGGTAGCGGGGACTACGAG. Its protein product is CSATSLGSGDYE. From start to end, the CDR3 is CSATSLGSGDYEQYF.

With respect to this clone: The sequenced fragment ends 3 residues before the CDR3 boundary, so the rest is inferred from the germline J gene. The rearrangement joins TRBV7-9 to TRBJ1-5; 7 bases fit TRBD1. The CDR3 loop spans 15 amino acids. V trimming: 6 bases; J trimming: 2 bases; junction bases outside the gene matches: 7. CDR1 and CDR2 from the germline V gene are SEHNR and FQNEAQ (reference sequence). The covered CDR3 bases are TGTGCCAGCAGGAACGATGGGACAGGCAATCAGCCC. Translated: CASRNDGTGNQP. The CDR3 reads in full as CASRNDGTGNQPQHF.

A note on this clone: Coverage ceases 3 residues before the CDR3 finishes, and the germline J gene fills in the end. The chain has TRBV7-2 and TRBJ1-5; 8 bases agree with TRBD1. The V gene's germline CDR1 is SGHTA and CDR2 FQGNSA. With 4 bases clipped from V and 6 bases from J, the junction kept 2 bases outside the gene matches. The CDR3 is 13 residues long. The CDR3 DNA, read in part, is TGTGCCAGCAGCTCCCAGGGGGCTCAGCCC. Protein product: CASSSQGAQP. The full-length CDR3 reads as CASSSQGAQPQHF.

Ten or more counts support this clone. The sequenced fragment ends 3 residues before the CDR3 boundary, so the rest is inferred from the germline J gene. This chain uses TRBV3-1 (or the pseudogene TRBV3-2) with TRBJ2-3; possibly TRBD1 for D (6 bases). CDR3 length: 16 amino acids. Between the trimmed V and J ends, which lost 5 bases and 4 bases, there was a span of 19 bases. CDR1 is LGHDT, CDR2 YNNKEL, per germline (reference sequence). The CDR3 region is CASSLTRDILPDTQYF. The sequenced part of the CDR3 DNA is TGTGCCAGCAGCTTAACCCGGGACATCCTACCAGATACG.

This clone has a count of ten or more. The covered CDR3 bases are TGTGCCAGCAGCTTAAAGCGGGGGGCCTACAATGAG. Amino acid sequence: CASSLKRGAYNE. The complete CDR3 reads CASSLKRGAYNEQFF. The V gene is TRBV13, the J gene TRBJ2-1; 9 bases match TRBD2. The CDR3 end lies 3 residues beyond the end of the read and is filled in from the germline J gene. This CDR3 contains 15 residues. J gave up 2 bases and V 2 bases, and 1 base lay outside the gene matches. The germline gives CDR1 PRHDT, CDR2 FYEKMQ (reference sequence).

Comment on this clone: The read terminates 3 residues ahead of where the CDR3 ends, so the germline J gene completes it. The V call is TRBV19, the J call TRBJ1-6; 8 nucleotides agree with TRBD1. Germline lookup yields CDR1 LNHDA and CDR2 SQIVND (reference sequence). This CDR3 has 14 amino acids. The V and J ends lost 4 bases and 6 bases, in that order; junction bases with no gene match: 2. Partial CDR3 DNA: TGTGCCAGTAGTAGCGGACAGGGTAATTCACCC. Protein: CASSSGQGNSP. The entire CDR3 sequence reads CASSSGQGNSPLHF.

At least ten counts were recorded for this clone. The read gets to within 3 residues of the CDR3 end, and the germline J gene fills in the rest. V and J are TRBV18 and TRBJ2-7; 10 positions match TRBD1. The CDR3 is 16 amino acids. CDR1 is KGHSH and CDR2 is LQKENI in the germline V gene. V gave up 0 bases and J gave up 2 bases; unmatched junction bases: 4. CDR3 in amino acids: CASSPPGQGSPYEQYF. Incomplete CDR3 DNA: TGTGCCAGCTCACCACCGGGACAGGGGAGTCCCTACGAG.

For this clone: The CDR3 end falls 3 residues outside the read, so it is completed with the germline J gene. The J gene is TRBJ2-5, the V gene TRBV20-1; 10 positions agree with TRBD1. V shed 4 bases and J 5 bases; nucleotides not matched to a gene: 7. This CDR3 region has 14 residues. CDR1 DFQATT and CDR2 SNEGSKA come from the germline V gene (reference sequence). CDR3 bases read: TGCAGTGCTACCCCGGGACAGGGGTACGAGACC. It specifies CSATPGQGYET. The full CDR3 protein is CSATPGQGYETQYF.

In its sample, this clone was seen many times. The DNA ends 3 residues before the CDR3 does, and the rest of the CDR3 is filled in from the germline J gene. The chain has TRBV5-1 and TRBJ2-7; 12 bases are shared with TRBD2. The CDR3 is 15 amino acids. Germline-derived CDR1 and CDR2 are SGHRS and YFSETQ. J was trimmed by 2 bases and V by 1 base; bases with no gene match: 1. CDR3 sequence reads: CASSLSSGRAYEQYF. CDR3 DNA (partial): TGCGCCAGCAGCTTGTCTAGCGGGAGGGCCTACGAG.